Sequencing of this T cell receptor beta chain was carried out in a study of a mutant IDH1 vaccine in newly diagnosed glioma. At the level of the study: Patients received vaccination from 4-6 weeks after radiotherapy alone, or with temozolomide cycles. Before enrollment, patients got radiotherapy alone, temozolomide alone, or mostly the combination. Visits designated V12 and V13 were conducted at weeks 35 and 47, respectively.

Only in-frame clones appear in the TCRdb table, and some are missing; sequencing was by immunoSEQ multiplex PCR. The table lists roughly 52,000 clones, about 82% of them singletons. Time point: week 35, safety follow-up. It was 300 ug of mutant IDH1 20-mer peptide that made up each vaccine dose, given with topical imiquimod. Across weeks 1, 3, 5, 7, 11, 15, 19 and 23, patients received a vaccination each time, eight in all. This clone was seen more than once but under ten times. Its specificity is not known. The CDR3 is made up of 16 amino acids. Germline V gene data show CDR1 as MRHNA and CDR2 as SNTAGT. V was trimmed by 4 bases and J by 2 bases, leaving 17 bases between them.

The sample here was PBMCs, taken from a glioma patient whose treatment included an IDH1 peptide vaccine. The chain recombines TRBV6-4 with TRBJ1-1; a possible D gene is TRBD1 (5 bases). The TCR was taken from a man aged 35 to 55 with glioma. For the CDR3, the DNA is TGTGCCAGCAGTGCCCCTCGGGGCAGAGCAAACACTGAAGCTTTCTTT. Translating gives CASSAPRGRANTEAFF.